One TCR beta chain is described in this entry. Antigen specificity is unknown. Germline values: CDR1 SNHLY, CDR2 FYNNEI. Trimming removed 6 bases from V and 13 bases from J; junction bases left unmatched: 4. CDR3 length equals 12 residues. The data are from a study of beta chain features in type 1 diabetes. Study outcomes and limitations: There was no resolution here of whether HLA type influences TCRB rearrangement.

One heparinised draw of blood, averaging roughly 0.12 L, came from each donor. cDNA synthesis used the whole RNA isolate, giving expressed TCRB sequences. Profiled with immunoSEQ multiplex PCR; TCRdb holds only in-frame clones, not every one. The table shows hundreds of thousands of clones, with less than 9.5% occurring only once. Sample: central memory CD4+ T cells from blood. This receptor was taken from a woman younger than 30 in good health. This sequence joins TRBV2 and TRBJ2-1; 12 nucleotides match TRBD2. This CDR3 reads CASSLLAGGQFF. CDR3 in DNA: TGTGCCAGCAGCCTACTAGCGGGAGGCCAGTTCTTC.